The rows below give T cell receptor beta chains drawn from one sample of a study of blood T cell repertoires in COVID-19. Here immunoSEQ multiplex PCR was the method, and the copy in TCRdb shows in-frame clones only, minus some. The data contain some 97,000 clones, about nine tenths of them singletons. Source material: peripheral blood. These receptors were obtained from a middle-aged man with acute or convalescent COVID-19. Each CDR3 is given with its conserved first and last residue. The order of the fields is V gene, D gene, J gene, clone size, CDR3 DNA, CDR3 protein. The D gene is left open where the match is weak. Clone size is stated in some rows and not others, as once, few, many or a class when expanded.

TRBV14	-	TRBJ2-5	-	TGTGCCAGCAGCCAAGATCGGGGGACTACCCAGTACTTC	CASSQDRGTTQYF
TRBV11-2	TRBD2	TRBJ2-1	-	TGTGCCAGCAGCGCAGGACTAGCGGCCTACAATGAGCAGTTCTTC	CASSAGLAAYNEQFF
TRBV27	-	TRBJ2-7	-	TGTGCCACCGCCTTGGGGGCTGCGGCCTCCTACGAGCAGTACTTC	CATALGAAASYEQYF
TRBV5-1	TRBD1	TRBJ1-5	few	TGCGCCAGCAGCTTGGGACAGGGGCCCAATCAGCCCCAGCATTTT	CASSLGQGPNQPQHF
TRBV5-1	-	TRBJ1-2	-	TGCGCCAGCAGCTGGGGGCGTGGAAATAGGGGCTACACCTTC	CASSWGRGNRGYTF
TRBV13	TRBD1	TRBJ2-1	-	TGTGCCAGCAGCTTACCTGCCCCAGGGGGTATATACAATGAGCAGTTCTTC	CASSLPAPGGIYNEQFF
TRBV24-1	-	TRBJ2-1	-	TGTGCCACCAGTGACGGTCGCTACTCCTACAATGAGCAGTTCTTC	CATSDGRYSYNEQFF
TRBV5-1	TRBD1	TRBJ2-1	-	TGCGCCAGCAGCACGGACAGGGGCGCCTACAATGAGCAGTTCTTC	CASSTDRGAYNEQFF
TRBV6-5	TRBD1	TRBJ2-5	-	TGTGCCAGCACCCCGGGCAGGGGGCGAGAGACCCAGTACTTC	CASTPGRGRETQYF
TRBV29-1	-	TRBJ1-1	-	TGCAGCGTTGTGGCGGGGGTCGAAGCTTTCTTT	CSVVAGVEAFF
TRBV9	-	TRBJ1-3	-	TGTGCCAGCAGCGCCTCGCAGGGGTCTGGAAACACCATATATTTT	CASSASQGSGNTIYF
TRBV5-1	-	TRBJ2-5	-	TGCGCCAGCAGCCCGGGTCAAAGGGAGACCCAGTACTTC	CASSPGQRETQYF
TRBV30	TRBD2	TRBJ2-1	-	TGTGCCTGGAGACCTAGCGGACGCTCCTACAATGAGCAGTTCTTC	CAWRPSGRSYNEQFF
TRBV6-5	-	TRBJ1-2	-	TGTGCCAGCAGTTACCAGGTGAACTATGGCTACACCTTC	CASSYQVNYGYTF
TRBV6-5	-	TRBJ1-1	-	TGTGCCAGCAGTTACCAGGCAGTATTTCGGACTGAAGCTTTCTTT	CASSYQAVFRTEAFF
TRBV4-2	TRBD1	TRBJ1-1	-	TGTGCCAGCAGCCCGGACAGGGACACTGAAGCTTTCTTT	CASSPDRDTEAFF
TRBV5-1	TRBD1	TRBJ1-1	-	TGCGCCAGCAGCTTGGGGGACAGGGGAAACCCCACTGAAGCTTTCTTT	CASSLGDRGNPTEAFF
TRBV7-2	-	TRBJ2-1	-	TGTGCCAGCAGCTTAGGCTTAGGACACTCCTACAATGAGCAGTTCTTC	CASSLGLGHSYNEQFF
TRBV19	TRBD2	TRBJ2-5	-	TGTGCCAGTAGTATGGGTAGCGGGATTGAGACCCAGTACTTC	CASSMGSGIETQYF
TRBV9	-	TRBJ2-5	-	TGTGCCAGCAGCGTAGCTGGGGGCGCGGAGACCCAGTACTTC	CASSVAGGAETQYF
TRBV19	-	TRBJ1-5	-	TGTGCCAGTAGCCACACGACAGCCTCTCAACGGCATTTT	CASSHTTASQRHF
TRBV11-2	-	TRBJ2-4	-	TGTGCCAGCAGCCTTAGGACTTCCCTAGCCAAAAACATTCAGTACTTC	CASSLRTSLAKNIQYF
TRBV5-6	TRBD2	TRBJ2-5	-	TGTGCCAGCAGCTCGAGAGGACTAGCGGGAGGGACCCAGTACTTC	CASSSRGLAGGTQYF
TRBV6-6	TRBD1	TRBJ1-1	-	TGTGCCAGCACCTACGACAGGGGTAACACTGAAGCTTTCTTT	CASTYDRGNTEAFF
TRBV7-9	-	TRBJ2-7	-	TGTGCCAGCAGCTCTAGATCACTCCACGAGCAGTACTTC	CASSSRSLHEQYF
TRBV5-8	-	TRBJ2-3	few	TGTGCCAGCAGCTTGGGAACGGTTAAGGATACGCAGTATTTT	CASSLGTVKDTQYF
TRBV5-1	TRBD2	TRBJ2-1	-	TGCGCCAGCAGCTTGGGACTAGCGGGAGGGGGATTCTACAATGAGCAGTTCTTC	CASSLGLAGGGFYNEQFF
TRBV11-2	-	TRBJ2-1	-	TGTGCCAGCAGCTTAGTAGCTTCAAGGCAGCAGTTCTTC	CASSLVASRQQFF
TRBV6-6	-	TRBJ1-4	-	TGTGCCAGCAGTTACGGGCTCAATGAAAAACTGTTTTTT	CASSYGLNEKLFF
TRBV4-2	TRBD1	TRBJ2-7	-	TGTGCCAGCAGCCAAGAAAAGACAGGGCACTACGAGCAGTACTTC	CASSQEKTGHYEQYF
TRBV30	TRBD1	TRBJ1-4	-	TGTGCCTGGACCCGGAGGACAGGAGGAATGAAAAACTTTGTTTTTCCGTTTTTT	CAWTRRTGGMKNFVFPFF
TRBV30	TRBD2	TRBJ2-3	-	TGTGCCTGGACCTTAGCGGGATCGGGAGATACGCAGTATTTT	CAWTLAGSGDTQYF
TRBV2	TRBD2	TRBJ2-2	-	TGTGCCTATAGCGGGAGGGCGAACACCGGGGAGCTGTTTTTT	CAYSGRANTGELFF
TRBV12-5	-	TRBJ1-2	-	TGTGCTAGTGGTTTGCCAGGGGCAAGAGGCTACACCTTC	CASGLPGARGYTF
TRBV4-2	-	TRBJ2-2	few	TGTGCCAGCAGCCAAGAAGGCAGGGCCACCGGGGAGCTGTTTTTT	CASSQEGRATGELFF
TRBV3-1/TRBV3-2	-	TRBJ1-5	-	TGTGCCAGCAGCCTAAAACAGGGTAGGGCCCAGCATTTT	CASSLKQGRAQHF
TRBV19	TRBD2	TRBJ2-7	-	TGTGCCAGTAGTAAGACTAGCGGGAGCTACGAGCAGTACTTC	CASSKTSGSYEQYF
TRBV7-9	TRBD2	TRBJ2-7	-	TGTGCCAGCAGCCAACAGCCGGGGGGTGTCTACGAGCAGTACTTC	CASSQQPGGVYEQYF
TRBV27	TRBD2	TRBJ2-1	-	TGTGCCAGCGGTTTAGCGGGAGTTATCTACAATGAGCAGCTCTTC	CASGLAGVIYNEQLF
TRBV4-1	TRBD1	TRBJ2-3	-	TGCGCCAGCAGCCAACATGGACAGGTTAGCACAGATACGCAGTATTTT	CASSQHGQVSTDTQYF
TRBV19	-	TRBJ1-2	-	TGTGCCACACAAGACAGGCTCTATGGCTACACCTTC	CATQDRLYGYTF
TRBV7-6	-	TRBJ1-4	-	TGTGCCAGCAGCGTCTTTAATGAAAAACTGTTTTTT	CASSVFNEKLFF
TRBV19	-	TRBJ1-2	once	TGTGCCAGTAGTATCCAGGGAATCTATGGCTACACCTTC	CASSIQGIYGYTF
TRBV29-1	-	TRBJ2-2	-	TGCAGCGCTGGAGGGATAGCCGGGGAGCTGTTTTTT	CSAGGIAGELFF
TRBV4-3	TRBD2	TRBJ2-1	once	TGCGCCAGCAGCCAAGATCCCAGCGGGAGCTCCTACAATGAGCAGTTCTTC	CASSQDPSGSSYNEQFF
TRBV27	-	TRBJ1-2	few	TGTGCCAGCAAGGCTGGGGGCAGGGGCTACACCTTC	CASKAGGRGYTF